This T cell receptor beta chain was recovered during a study of identical twins. Template switching added a universal primer binding site, and final cDNA carried unique molecular identifiers. TCRdb re-called the 5' RACE reads through MiXCR, storing one row per CDR3 protein. Of some 560,000 distinct CDR3 sequences listed, more than 9% are singletons. The V gene's germline CDR1 is SEHNR and CDR2 FQNEAQ (reference sequence). This CDR3 region has 12 residues. Study conclusions and caveats: Beta clonotypes that were abundant in cord blood contained fewer insertions, a pattern absent from memory repertoires. Out-of-frame alpha sequences shared between twins exhibited an excess of low generation probability.

This clonotype turned up a few times. The antigen remains undetermined. A much larger clone lies a single base off, so this may be a read error. These same records also appear under a second study, on yellow fever vaccine responses in identical twins.

Sequenced input: PBMCs. The J gene is TRBJ2-2, the V gene TRBV7-9; no clear D gene. This clonotype was obtained from a woman younger than 30 in good health. CDR3 protein: CASSFNNGELFF. DNA of the CDR3: TGTGCCAGCAGCTTTAACAACGGGGAGCTGTTTTTT.